The clone carrying this T cell receptor beta chain was recorded at least ten times. This entry belongs to a study of type 1 regulatory T cells. About the research overall: T-allo10 is an in vitro-generated, Tr1-enriched CD4 T cell product specific for alloantigen.

A single record per CDR3 protein comes from TCRdb applying MiXCR to the reads. The profile covers about 19,000 distinct CDR3 sequences, with approximately 10% appearing a single time and 2.8% taken by the ten largest. This CDR3 is built from 11 residues. The germline V gene has CDR1 ENHRY and CDR2 SYGVKD. Trimming shortened V by 2 bases and J by 8 bases, and 3 bases separated the two germline ends. The receptor was isolated from a human donor in good health. The chain uses TRBV10-3 and TRBJ1-4; D not certain. Input material: CD4+ T cells, either the whole sample or a sorted fraction (not recorded which). CDR3 bases: TGTGCCATCAGTGAGGGAGAAAAACTGTTTTTT. Protein product: CAISEGEKLFF.